One and the same sample provided the 23 T cell receptor beta chains below, sequenced in a study of OX40 agonist ivuxolimab in advanced cancers. Sequencing was performed with immunoSEQ multiplex PCR; in TCRdb, only in-frame clones are kept and a portion is missing. The profile shows roughly 44,000 clones, around 80% of them singletons. The sequences come from CD4+ or CD8+ T cells sorted from blood, collected in a trial of the OX40 agonist ivuxolimab. The receptors derive from an adult with an advanced solid tumor such as melanoma, head and neck, liver or kidney cancer.

The chain carries TRBV6-1 and TRBJ1-1; weak D call: TRBD1 (5 bases). V gave up 0 bases and J gave up 12 bases, with 11 bases separating them. Germline values: CDR1 MNHNS, CDR2 SASEGT. This CDR3 region has 12 residues. The CDR3 region is CASSEARTRSFF. In nucleotides, the CDR3 is TGTGCCAGCAGTGAAGCGAGGACACGGTCTTTCTTT.

The rearrangement joins TRBV19 to TRBJ2-4; weak D call: TRBD1 (5 bases). The germline V gene has CDR1 LNHDA and CDR2 SQIVND (reference sequence). The CDR3 is 18 residues long. With 6 bases removed from V and 1 base from J, the gap between germline ends came to 22 bases. CDR3 sequence: CASSDSHKGLVAKNIQYF. In nucleotides, the CDR3 is TGTGCCAGTAGCGACAGCCATAAGGGCTTAGTGGCCAAAAACATTCAGTACTTC.

This clone appeared once. The chain is built from TRBV7-2 and TRBJ1-2; 10 nucleotides line up with TRBD1. V shed 2 bases and J 4 bases; nucleotides not matched to a gene: 1. This CDR3 has 14 residues. CDR1 is SGHTA and CDR2 is FQGNSA in the germline V gene. Here the CDR3 DNA reads TGTGCCAGCAGCTTATGGACAGGGGGCTATGGCTACACCTTC. It specifies CASSLWTGGYGYTF.

This clone was observed a handful of times. This chain links TRBV10-3 with TRBJ1-1; D remains ambiguous. The CDR3 contains 11 residues. The V and J ends lost 2 bases and 2 bases respectively, with 0 bases between them. Germline assignment: CDR1 ENHRY and CDR2 SYGVKD. CDR3 coding DNA: TGTGCCATCAGTGAGAACACTGAAGCTTTCTTT. Translating gives CAISENTEAFF.

The gene calls are TRBV30 and TRBJ2-1; D could derive from TRBD1 or TRBD2 (7 bases each). CDR3 length: 13 residues. In germline, CDR1 is GTSNPN, CDR2 SVGIG (reference sequence). The V gene lost 3 bases and the J gene lost 7 bases, with 13 bases spanning the gap. DNA for the CDR3: TGTGCCTGGAGCCCCAGGGGGGGAAATGAGCAGTTCTTC. It yields the protein CAWSPRGGNEQFF.

The chain recombines TRBV5-6 with TRBJ1-3; the D gene is possibly TRBD1 (5 bases). There are 17 residues in the CDR3. The germline V gene encodes CDR1 SGHDT and CDR2 YYEEEE. Deletions cut 4 bases from V and 4 bases from J, with 21 bases between. The CDR3 here is CASSPDFRGTEGNTIYF. Written as DNA, the CDR3 is TGTGCCAGCAGCCCGGACTTCCGGGGGACTGAAGGAAACACCATATATTTT.

The CDR3 reads CASSFQKANTEAFF. The CDR3 region has the DNA TGTGCCAGCAGCTTTCAGAAGGCGAACACTGAAGCTTTCTTT. V and J are TRBV5-4 and TRBJ1-1, with D unresolved. CDR3 length: 14 residues. V shed 2 bases and J shed 1 base, with 9 bases lying between them. Looked up from germline, CDR1 is SGHNT and CDR2 is YYREEE (reference sequence). Variable domain in full (rest from reference TRBV5-4 and TRBJ1-1): ETGVTQSPTHLIKTRGQQVTLRCSSQSGHNTVSWYQQALGQGPQFIFQYYREEENGRGNFPPRFSGLQFPNYSSELNVNALELDDSALYLCASSFQKANTEAFFGQGTRLTVV.

The chain recombines TRBV7-8 with TRBJ1-4; D call uncertain. Trimming pared 6 bases from V and 0 bases from J, leaving 14 bases between. Germline lookup yields CDR1 SGHVS and CDR2 FQNEAQ. This CDR3 has 16 residues. CDR3 region: CASRRRPPPTNEKLFF. CDR3 nucleotides: TGTGCCAGCAGACGCCGACCCCCGCCAACTAATGAAAAACTGTTTTTT.

This clone was detected only a few times. The chain is built from TRBV30 and TRBJ1-6; TRBD1 agrees at 8 bases. CDR1 is GTSNPN, CDR2 SVGIG, per germline (reference sequence). The CDR3 runs 13 residues. V dropped 6 bases and J dropped 6; count of bases not matched to a gene: 4. CDR3 nucleotides: TGTGCCTGTATGGGACAGGCTAATTCACCCCTCCACTTT. It is translated as CACMGQANSPLHF.

CDR3 coding DNA: TGTGCCAGCTCACTAGGGACAGGGCCCGATGAAAAACTGTTTTTT. Translating gives CASSLGTGPDEKLFF. The chain is built from TRBV18 and TRBJ1-4; 9 nucleotides agree with TRBD1. The length of the CDR3 is 15 residues. From germline, CDR1 is KGHSH and CDR2 LQKENI. The trim removed 4 bases at V and 6 bases at J, leaving 6 bases unmatched.

The rearrangement links TRBV5-1 to TRBJ1-1; unclear D gene. Between the trimmed V and J ends, which lost 4 bases and 4 bases, there was a span of 14 bases. CDR1 is SGHRS, CDR2 YFSETQ, per germline. This CDR3 region has 14 residues. The CDR3: CASSQAEAATEAFF. CDR3 coding DNA: TGCGCCAGCAGCCAAGCCGAGGCAGCCACTGAAGCTTTCTTT.

The chain carries TRBV6-5 and TRBJ2-1; D gene unclear. This CDR3 has 13 amino acids. The V gene's germline CDR1 is MNHEY and CDR2 SVGAGI. Trimming left V 7 bases short and J 5 bases short, with 12 bases between. Here the CDR3 DNA reads TGTGCCAGCACCCCCACTTGGAACAATGAGCAGTTCTTC. Protein: CASTPTWNNEQFF.

The V call is TRBV5-1, the J call TRBJ2-3; weak D call: TRBD2 (6 bases). V lost 4 bases, J lost 5 bases, and 23 bases lay in between. The CDR3 sequence is 17 residues long. The germline gives CDR1 SGHRS, CDR2 YFSETQ. The CDR3 protein is CASSPALGGVGIDTQYF. CDR3 coding DNA: TGCGCCAGCAGCCCTGCCTTAGGAGGGGTGGGTATAGATACGCAGTATTTT.

The V call is TRBV7-9, the J call TRBJ2-1, with TRBD2 matching over 7 bases. The CDR3 is 15 residues long. V lost 5 bases and J lost 6; bases outside the gene matches: 10. Germline lookup yields CDR1 SEHNR and CDR2 FQNEAQ (reference sequence). In nucleotides, the CDR3 is TGTGCCAGCAGCCCCGGCCGCGGGAGCCCCAATGAGCAGTTCTTC. Amino acid sequence: CASSPGRGSPNEQFF.

This chain joins TRBV7-2 and TRBJ2-7, with TRBD1 matching 9 bases. The CDR3 extends over 17 amino acids. Germline V gene lookup returns CDR1 SGHTA and CDR2 FQGNSA. V was pared by 4 bases and J by 1 base, with 11 bases of the junction left unmatched. The CDR3 loop is CASSSGQGFLGSYEQYF. CDR3 bases: TGTGCCAGCAGCTCGGGACAGGGCTTTTTAGGGTCCTACGAGCAGTACTTC.

Only one count was recorded for this clone. This rearrangement joins TRBV5-8 to TRBJ1-1; 8 positions match TRBD1. The CDR3 covers 15 residues. From germline, CDR1 is SGHTS and CDR2 YDEGEE. With 1 base clipped from V and 1 base from J, the junction kept 3 bases outside the gene matches. As DNA, the CDR3 is TGTGCCAGCAGCTTGTCAGGGGGCGAGAACACTGAAGCTTTCTTT. Its protein product is CASSLSGGENTEAFF.

The CDR3: CASSLGGRQRNTEAFF. As DNA, the CDR3 is TGTGCCAGCAGCTTGGGAGGTCGTCAGCGGAACACTGAAGCTTTCTTT. The chain links TRBV5-8 to TRBJ1-1; D uncertain. The CDR3 contains 16 residues. V gave up 0 bases and J gave up 1 base, with 13 bases separating them. Germline V gene lookup returns CDR1 SGHTS and CDR2 YDEGEE.

The chain is built from TRBV6-5 and TRBJ1-3, with D unresolved. Trimming left V 9 bases short and J 0 bases short, with 15 bases between. The CDR3 runs 15 residues. The germline CDR1 and CDR2 sequences are MNHEY and SVGAGI. CDR3: CASRPGINSGNTIYF. In nucleotides, the CDR3 is TGTGCCAGTAGGCCCGGGATTAACTCTGGAAACACCATATATTTT.

The chain recombines TRBV10-3 with TRBJ1-3; no reliable D call. CDR3 length: 14 residues. V lost 3 bases to trimming and J lost 0 bases, with 6 bases between them. From germline, CDR1 is ENHRY and CDR2 SYGVKD. Here the CDR3 reads CAISDTSSGNTIYF. CDR3 bases: TGTGCCATCAGTGACACCTCCTCTGGAAACACCATATATTTT.

This chain links TRBV10-1 with TRBJ1-6, with D unclear. The CDR3 totals 14 residues. Germline V gives CDR1 WNHNN, CDR2 SYGVQD (reference sequence). The V end was cut by 6 bases, the J end by 10 bases, with 16 bases between. The DNA of the CDR3 is TGCGCCAGCAGGTTACCATCCGCGGGATCACCCCTCCACTTT. Translating gives CASRLPSAGSPLHF.

V gene TRBV30 combines with J gene TRBJ2-5; D call uncertain. The CDR3 length is 11 residues. V lost 4 bases and J lost 5, with 8 bases in between. Looked up from germline, CDR1 is GTSNPN and CDR2 is SVGIG (reference sequence). The CDR3 is CAWTLEETQYF. The CDR3 DNA reads TGTGCCTGGACACTGGAGGAGACCCAGTACTTC.

The rearrangement links TRBV5-1 to TRBJ1-1; D not certain. This CDR3 has 13 amino acids. The V gene lost 1 base and the J gene lost 1 base, with 5 bases spanning the gap. Germline CDR1 and CDR2: SGHRS and YFSETQ. The CDR3 loop is CASSLQANTEAFF. The CDR3 nucleotides read TGCGCCAGCAGCTTGCAGGCGAACACTGAAGCTTTCTTT.

The V gene is TRBV6-1, the J gene TRBJ1-4; 7 positions match TRBD1. J lost 9 bases, V lost 4 bases, and 8 bases had no gene match. CDR1 is MNHNS and CDR2 is SASEGT in the germline V gene. CDR3 size: 14 residues. The CDR3 region is CASSGTGTAQKLFF. The CDR3 DNA reads TGTGCCAGCAGTGGGACTGGGACAGCGCAAAAACTGTTTTTT.